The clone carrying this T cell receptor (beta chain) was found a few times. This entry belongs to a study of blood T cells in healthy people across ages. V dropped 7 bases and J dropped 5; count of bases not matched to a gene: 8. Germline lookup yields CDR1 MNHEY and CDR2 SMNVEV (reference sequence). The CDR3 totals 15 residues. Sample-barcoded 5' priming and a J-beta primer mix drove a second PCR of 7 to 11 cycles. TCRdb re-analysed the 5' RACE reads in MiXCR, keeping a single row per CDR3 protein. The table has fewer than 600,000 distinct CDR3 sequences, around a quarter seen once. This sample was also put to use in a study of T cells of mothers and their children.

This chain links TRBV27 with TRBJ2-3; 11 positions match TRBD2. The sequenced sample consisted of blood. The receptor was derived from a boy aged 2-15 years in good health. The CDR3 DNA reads TGTGCCAGCAAGGGTAGCGGGGGGGCAGGAGATACGCAGTATTTT. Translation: CASKGSGGAGDTQYF.